Detailed here is one T cell receptor (beta chain). This sample is drawn from a study of Ad26.COV2.S vaccination and SARS-CoV-2 variants. Study-level background: Intramuscularly, Ad26.COV2.S was given either once or twice, 56 days apart.

CDR1 MNHEY and CDR2 SMNVEV come from the germline V gene (reference sequence). The CDR3 extends over 13 amino acids. J was trimmed by 4 bases and V by 6 bases; bases with no gene match: 5. TCRdb keeps only in-frame clones here, not all; method: immunoSEQ multiplex PCR. The sample consists of about 400,000 clones, about four fifths of them appearing once. Treatment reported: over 15 received Ad26.COV2.S at low or high dose, single or two shots; 5 received placebo; per-sample allocation not given. The study sampled participants on day 63 after the first vaccine or placebo injection. An adult of 18-55 years in Boston served as donor.

Source: peripheral blood, taken in a trial of Ad26.COV2.S vaccine versus placebo. J is TRBJ1-2 and V is TRBV27; 7 bases are a match to TRBD1. The sequence came from a person between 18 and 65 years old who received the Ad26.COV2.S COVID-19 vaccine or a placebo. The CDR3 DNA reads TGTGCCAGCAGAGTCACAGGGGCCTATGGCTACACCTTC. Its translation is CASRVTGAYGYTF.